The T cell receptor beta chain described here comes from a study of circulating tumor DNA in untreated peripheral T-cell lymphoma. Produced via immunoSEQ multiplex PCR; TCRdb's table is partial and in-frame only. The profile covers fewer than 8,000 clones, with approximately 76% appearing a single time and about 15% taken by the ten largest. Germline V CDR1 and CDR2: SGHDN, FVKESK. V lost 0 bases, J lost 1 base, and 18 bases lay in between. The CDR3 totals 18 residues. The chain uses TRBV14 and TRBJ1-1, with D possibly being TRBD1 (5 bases). Sequenced material: tumor tissue. The sequence was collected from a human donor with peripheral T-cell lymphoma. CDR3 nucleotides: TGTGCCAGCAGCCAAGATACCTTAGGGCGGGGACCGAACACTGAAGCTTTCTTT. Translated, it gives CASSQDTLGRGPNTEAFF.